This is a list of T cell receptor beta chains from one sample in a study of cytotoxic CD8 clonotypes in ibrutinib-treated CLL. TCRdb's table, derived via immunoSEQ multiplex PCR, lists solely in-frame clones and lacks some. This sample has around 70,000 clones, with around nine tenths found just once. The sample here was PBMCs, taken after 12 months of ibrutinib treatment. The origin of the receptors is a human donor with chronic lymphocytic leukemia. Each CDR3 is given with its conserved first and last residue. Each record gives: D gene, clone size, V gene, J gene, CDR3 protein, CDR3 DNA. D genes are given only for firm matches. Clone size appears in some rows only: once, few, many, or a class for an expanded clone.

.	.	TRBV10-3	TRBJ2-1	CAISVANEQFF	TGTGCCATCAGTGTCGCAAATGAGCAGTTCTTC
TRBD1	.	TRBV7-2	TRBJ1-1	CASSLGTGLNTEAFF	TGTGCCAGCAGCTTAGGGACAGGTCTAAACACTGAAGCTTTCTTT
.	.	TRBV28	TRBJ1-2	CATMQSGGLDYGYTF	TGTGCCACCATGCAAAGCGGAGGTCTGGACTATGGCTACACCTTC
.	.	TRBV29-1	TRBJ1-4	CSVTGQENEKLFF	TGCAGCGTTACTGGCCAGGAAAATGAAAAACTGTTTTTT
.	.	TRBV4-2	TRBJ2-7	CASSQIQGGRDSYEQYF	TGTGCCAGCAGCCAAATCCAGGGGGGGAGAGACTCCTACGAGCAGTACTTC
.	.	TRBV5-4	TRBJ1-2	CASSAARTANYGYTF	TGTGCCAGCAGCGCCGCTCGGACAGCCAACTATGGCTACACCTTC
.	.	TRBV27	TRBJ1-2	CASSGGYGYTF	TGTGCCAGCAGCGGCGGCTATGGCTACACCTTC
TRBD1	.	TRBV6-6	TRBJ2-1	CASSPNRDRGYNEQFF	TGTGCCAGCAGCCCAAACCGGGACAGGGGATACAATGAGCAGTTCTTC
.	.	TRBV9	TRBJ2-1	CASSERDSTNNEQFF	TGTGCCAGCAGCGAACGGGACTCGACAAACAATGAGCAGTTCTTC
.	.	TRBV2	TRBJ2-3	CASSERETGTLDTQYF	TGTGCCAGCAGTGAACGAGAGACAGGTACTCTCGATACGCAGTATTTT
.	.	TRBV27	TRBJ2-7	CASSLFWGEGYEQYF	TGTGCCAGCAGTTTATTTTGGGGCGAAGGCTACGAGCAGTACTTC
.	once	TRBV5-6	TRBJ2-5	CASSLVSNRTWETQYF	TGTGCCAGCAGCTTGGTTAGTAACAGGACGTGGGAGACCCAGTACTTC
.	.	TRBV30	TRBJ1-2	CAWRDRGNLAYGYTF	TGTGCCTGGAGGGACCGGGGAAACCTGGCGTATGGCTACACCTTC
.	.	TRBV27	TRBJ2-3	CASSFSTSDTQYF	TGTGCCAGCAGTTTCTCGACCTCAGATACGCAGTATTTT
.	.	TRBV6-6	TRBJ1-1	CASSYSVRFMNTEAFF	TGTGCCAGCAGTTACTCGGTCAGATTTATGAACACTGAAGCTTTCTTT
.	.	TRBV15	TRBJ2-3	CATSREEVLSDTQYF	TGTGCCACCAGCAGAGAAGAGGTTCTATCAGATACGCAGTATTTT